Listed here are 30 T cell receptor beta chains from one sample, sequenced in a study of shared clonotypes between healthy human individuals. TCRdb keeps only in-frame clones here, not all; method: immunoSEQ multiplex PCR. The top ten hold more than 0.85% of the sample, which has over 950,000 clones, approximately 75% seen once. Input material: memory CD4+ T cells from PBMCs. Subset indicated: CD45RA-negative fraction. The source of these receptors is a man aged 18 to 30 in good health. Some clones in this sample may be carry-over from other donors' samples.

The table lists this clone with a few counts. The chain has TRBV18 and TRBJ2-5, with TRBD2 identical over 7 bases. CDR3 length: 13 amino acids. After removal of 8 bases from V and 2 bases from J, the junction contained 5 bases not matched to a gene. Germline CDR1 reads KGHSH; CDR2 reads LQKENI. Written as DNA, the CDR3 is TGTGCCAGCCACTCTAGCGGACAAGAGACCCAGTACTTC. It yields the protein CASHSSGQETQYF.

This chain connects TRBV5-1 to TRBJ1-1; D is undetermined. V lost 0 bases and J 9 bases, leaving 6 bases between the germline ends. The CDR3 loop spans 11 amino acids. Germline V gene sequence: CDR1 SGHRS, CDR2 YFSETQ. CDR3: CASSLGTKAFF. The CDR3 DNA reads TGCGCCAGCAGCTTGGGGACGAAAGCTTTCTTT.

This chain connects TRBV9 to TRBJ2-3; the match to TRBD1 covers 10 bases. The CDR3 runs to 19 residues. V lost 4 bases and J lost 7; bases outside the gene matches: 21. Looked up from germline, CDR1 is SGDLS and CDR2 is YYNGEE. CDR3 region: CASSTSDRGLGGSPYTQYF. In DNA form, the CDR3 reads TGTGCCAGCAGCACCAGCGACAGGGGGCTCGGCGGGAGTCCCTATACGCAGTATTTT.

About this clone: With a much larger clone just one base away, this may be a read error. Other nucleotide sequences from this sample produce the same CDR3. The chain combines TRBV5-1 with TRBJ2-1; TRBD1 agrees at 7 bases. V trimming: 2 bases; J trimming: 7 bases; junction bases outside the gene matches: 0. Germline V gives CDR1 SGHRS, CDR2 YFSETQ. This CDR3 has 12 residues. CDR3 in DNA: TGCGCCAGCAGCTTACAGGGGAATGAGCAGTTCTTC. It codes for CASSLQGNEQFF.

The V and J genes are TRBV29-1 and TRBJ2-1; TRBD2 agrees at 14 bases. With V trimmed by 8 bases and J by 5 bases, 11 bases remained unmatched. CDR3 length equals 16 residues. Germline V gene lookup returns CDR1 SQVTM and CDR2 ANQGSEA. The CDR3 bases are TGCAGCACCGTAGGGGCGGGACTAGCGGGGGACAATGAGCAGTTCTTC. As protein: CSTVGAGLAGDNEQFF.

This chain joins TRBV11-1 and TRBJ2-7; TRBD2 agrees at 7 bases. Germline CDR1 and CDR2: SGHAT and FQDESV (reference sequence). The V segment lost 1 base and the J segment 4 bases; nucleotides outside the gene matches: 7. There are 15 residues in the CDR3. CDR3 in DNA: TGTGCCAGCAGCTTAGGAAATAGCGGGCCGTACGAGCAGTACTTC. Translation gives CASSLGNSGPYEQYF.

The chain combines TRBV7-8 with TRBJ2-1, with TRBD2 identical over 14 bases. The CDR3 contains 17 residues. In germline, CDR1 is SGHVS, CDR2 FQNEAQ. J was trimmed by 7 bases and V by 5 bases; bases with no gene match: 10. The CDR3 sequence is CASSLRTSGRKRNEQFF. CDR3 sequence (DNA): TGTGCCAGCAGCCTACGGACTAGCGGGAGGAAGAGGAATGAGCAGTTCTTC.

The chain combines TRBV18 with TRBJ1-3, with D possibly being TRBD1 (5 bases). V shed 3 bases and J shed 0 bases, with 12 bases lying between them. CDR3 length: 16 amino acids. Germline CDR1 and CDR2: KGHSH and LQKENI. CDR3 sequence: CASSPYRISSGNTIYF. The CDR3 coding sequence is TGTGCCAGCTCACCCTACAGGATTAGCTCTGGAAACACCATATATTTT.

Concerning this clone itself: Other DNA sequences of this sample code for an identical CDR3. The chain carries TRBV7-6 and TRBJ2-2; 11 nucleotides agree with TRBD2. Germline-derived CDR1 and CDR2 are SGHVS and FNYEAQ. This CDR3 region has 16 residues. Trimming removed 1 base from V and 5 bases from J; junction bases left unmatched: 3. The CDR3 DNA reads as TGTGCCAGCAGCTTAGAGACTAGCGGGAATACCGGGGAGCTGTTTTTT. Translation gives CASSLETSGNTGELFF.

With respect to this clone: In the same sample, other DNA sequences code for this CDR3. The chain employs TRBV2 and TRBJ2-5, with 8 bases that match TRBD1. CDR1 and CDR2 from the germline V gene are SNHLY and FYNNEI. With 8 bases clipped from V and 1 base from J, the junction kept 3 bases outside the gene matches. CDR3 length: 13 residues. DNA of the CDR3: TGTGCCAGCGGAGGGACAGGCCAAGAGACCCAGTACTTC. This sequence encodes CASGGTGQETQYF.

In nucleotides, the CDR3 is TGTGCCAGCAGTTACAGCCCAACTAATGAAAAACTGTTTTTT. Translation: CASSYSPTNEKLFF. The rearrangement uses TRBV28 and TRBJ1-4; D is ambiguous. CDR1 is MDHEN, CDR2 SYDVKM, per germline. V was trimmed by 4 bases and J by 0 bases, leaving 6 bases between them. The CDR3 spans 14 residues.

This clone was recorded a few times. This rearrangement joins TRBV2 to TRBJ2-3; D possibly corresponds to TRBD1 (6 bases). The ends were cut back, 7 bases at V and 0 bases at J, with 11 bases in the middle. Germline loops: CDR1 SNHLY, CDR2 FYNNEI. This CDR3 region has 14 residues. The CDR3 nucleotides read TGTGCCAGCAAGGCAGGGGTCAGCACAGATACGCAGTATTTT. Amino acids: CASKAGVSTDTQYF.

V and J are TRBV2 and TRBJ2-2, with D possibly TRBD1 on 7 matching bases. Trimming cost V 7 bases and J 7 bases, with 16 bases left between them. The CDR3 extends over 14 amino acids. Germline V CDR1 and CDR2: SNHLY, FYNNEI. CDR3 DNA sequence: TGTGCCAGCACCCTCGGAGGGGGCCACGGGGAGCTGTTTTTT. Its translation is CASTLGGGHGELFF.

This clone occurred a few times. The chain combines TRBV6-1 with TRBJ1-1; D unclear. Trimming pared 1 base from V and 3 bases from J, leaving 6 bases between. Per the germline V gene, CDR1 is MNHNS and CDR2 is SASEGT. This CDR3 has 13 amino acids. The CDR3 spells CASSEGGDTEAFF. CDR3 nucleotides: TGTGCCAGCAGTGAAGGGGGTGACACTGAAGCTTTCTTT.

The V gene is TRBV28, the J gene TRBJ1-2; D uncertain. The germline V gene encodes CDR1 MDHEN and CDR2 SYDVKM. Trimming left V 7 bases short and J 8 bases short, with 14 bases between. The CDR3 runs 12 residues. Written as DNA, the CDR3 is TGTGCCAGCACCAACACAGCGATGGGCTACACCTTC. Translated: CASTNTAMGYTF.

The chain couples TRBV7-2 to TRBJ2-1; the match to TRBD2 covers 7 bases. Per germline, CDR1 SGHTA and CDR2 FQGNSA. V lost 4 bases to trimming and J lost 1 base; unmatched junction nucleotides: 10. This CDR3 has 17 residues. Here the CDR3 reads CASSSLGASGSYNEQFF. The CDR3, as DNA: TGTGCCAGCAGCTCCTTGGGAGCTAGCGGTTCCTACAATGAGCAGTTCTTC. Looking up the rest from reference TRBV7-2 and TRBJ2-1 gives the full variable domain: GAGVSQSPSNKVTEKGKDVELRCDPISGHTALYWYRQSLGQGLEFLIYFQGNSAPDKSGLPSDRFSAERTGGSVSTLTIQRTQQEDSAVYLCASSSLGASGSYNEQFFGPGTRLTVL.

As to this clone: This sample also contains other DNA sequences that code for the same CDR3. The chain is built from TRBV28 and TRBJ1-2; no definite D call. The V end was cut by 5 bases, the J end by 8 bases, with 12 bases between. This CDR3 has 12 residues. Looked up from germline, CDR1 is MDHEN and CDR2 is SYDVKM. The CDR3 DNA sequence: TGTGCCAGCAGTCCCCCCGGAGGAGGCTACACCTTC. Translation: CASSPPGGGYTF.

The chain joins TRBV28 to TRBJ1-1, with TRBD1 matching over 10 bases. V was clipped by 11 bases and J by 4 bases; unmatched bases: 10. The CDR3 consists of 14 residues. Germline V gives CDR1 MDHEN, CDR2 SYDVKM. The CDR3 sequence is CAWGERTGGTEAFF. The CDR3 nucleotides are TGTGCCTGGGGGGAGCGGACAGGGGGCACTGAAGCTTTCTTT.

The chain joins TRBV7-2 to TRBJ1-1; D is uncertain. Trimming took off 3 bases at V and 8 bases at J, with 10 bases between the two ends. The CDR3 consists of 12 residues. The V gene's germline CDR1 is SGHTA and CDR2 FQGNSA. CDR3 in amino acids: CASSFGFIEAFF. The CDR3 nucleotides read TGTGCCAGCAGCTTCGGGTTTATCGAAGCTTTCTTT.

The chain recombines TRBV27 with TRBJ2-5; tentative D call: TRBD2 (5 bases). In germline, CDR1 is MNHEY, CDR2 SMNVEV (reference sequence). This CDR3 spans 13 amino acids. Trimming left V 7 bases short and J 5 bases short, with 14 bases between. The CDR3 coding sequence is TGTGCCAGCATGCGTTCCCGGAGGGAGACCCAGTACTTC. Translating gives CASMRSRRETQYF.

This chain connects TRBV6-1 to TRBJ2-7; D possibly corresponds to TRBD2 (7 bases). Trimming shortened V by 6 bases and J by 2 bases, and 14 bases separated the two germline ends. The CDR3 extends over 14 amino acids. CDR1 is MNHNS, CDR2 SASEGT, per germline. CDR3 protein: CASRERGGTYEQYF. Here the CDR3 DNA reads TGTGCCAGCAGAGAAAGGGGGGGGACCTACGAGCAGTACTTC.

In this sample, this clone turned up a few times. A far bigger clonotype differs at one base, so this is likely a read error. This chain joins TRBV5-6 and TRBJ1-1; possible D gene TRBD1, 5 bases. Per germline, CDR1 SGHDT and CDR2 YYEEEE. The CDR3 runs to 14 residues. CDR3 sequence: CASSPRGAWTGAFF. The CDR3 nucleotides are TGTGCCAGCAGCCCTCGAGGGGCTTGGACTGGAGCTTTCTTT. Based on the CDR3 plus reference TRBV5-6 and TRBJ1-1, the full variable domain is DAGVTQSPTHLIKTRGQQVTLRCSPKSGHDTVSWYQQALGQGPQFIFQYYEEEERQRGNFPDRFSGHQFPNYSSELNVNALLLGDSALYLCASSPRGAWTGAFFGQGTRLTVV.

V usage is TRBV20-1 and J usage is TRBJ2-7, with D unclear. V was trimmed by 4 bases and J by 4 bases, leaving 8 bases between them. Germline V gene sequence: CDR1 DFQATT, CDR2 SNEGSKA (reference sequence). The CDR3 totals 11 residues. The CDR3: CSANRQYEQYF. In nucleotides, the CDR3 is TGCAGTGCTAACAGACAATACGAGCAGTACTTC.

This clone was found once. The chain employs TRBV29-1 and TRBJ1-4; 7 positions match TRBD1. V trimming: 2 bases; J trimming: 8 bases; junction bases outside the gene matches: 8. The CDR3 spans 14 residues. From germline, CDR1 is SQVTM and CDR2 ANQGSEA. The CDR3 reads CSVELGQGGEKLFF. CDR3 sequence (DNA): TGCAGCGTTGAATTGGGGCAGGGGGGAGAAAAACTGTTTTTT.

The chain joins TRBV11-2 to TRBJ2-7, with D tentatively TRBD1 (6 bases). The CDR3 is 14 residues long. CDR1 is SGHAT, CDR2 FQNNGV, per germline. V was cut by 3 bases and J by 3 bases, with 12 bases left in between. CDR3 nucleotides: TGTGCCAGCAGCTTTTGGACAGAGAACTACGAGCAGTACTTC. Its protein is CASSFWTENYEQYF.

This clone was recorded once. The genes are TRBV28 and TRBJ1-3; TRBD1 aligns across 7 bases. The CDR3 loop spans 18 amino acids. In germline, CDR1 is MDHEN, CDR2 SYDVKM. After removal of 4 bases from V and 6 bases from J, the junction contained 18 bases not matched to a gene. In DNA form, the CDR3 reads TGTGCCAGCAGTTCCTATTATGGACAGGCCAGGGGGTTAAACACCATATATTTT. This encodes CASSSYYGQARGLNTIYF.

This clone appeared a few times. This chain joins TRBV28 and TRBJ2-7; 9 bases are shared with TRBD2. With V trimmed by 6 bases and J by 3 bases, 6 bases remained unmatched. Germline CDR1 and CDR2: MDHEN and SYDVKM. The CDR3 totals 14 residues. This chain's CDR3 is CASSPTAGGYEQYF. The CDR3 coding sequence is TGTGCCAGCAGCCCCACAGCGGGGGGCTACGAGCAGTACTTC.

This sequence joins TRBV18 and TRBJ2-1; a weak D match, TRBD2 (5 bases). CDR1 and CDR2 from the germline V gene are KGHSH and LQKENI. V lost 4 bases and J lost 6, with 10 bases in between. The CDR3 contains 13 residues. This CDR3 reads CASSRGGGNEQFF. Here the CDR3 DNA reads TGTGCCAGCTCACGAGGAGGAGGCAATGAGCAGTTCTTC.

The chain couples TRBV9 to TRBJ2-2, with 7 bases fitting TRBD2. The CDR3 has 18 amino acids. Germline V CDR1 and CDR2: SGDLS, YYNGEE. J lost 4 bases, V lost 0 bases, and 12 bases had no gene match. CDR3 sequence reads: CASSVAPGGGSGTGELFF. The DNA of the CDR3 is TGTGCCAGCAGCGTAGCGCCGGGAGGTGGTTCGGGCACCGGGGAGCTGTTTTTT.

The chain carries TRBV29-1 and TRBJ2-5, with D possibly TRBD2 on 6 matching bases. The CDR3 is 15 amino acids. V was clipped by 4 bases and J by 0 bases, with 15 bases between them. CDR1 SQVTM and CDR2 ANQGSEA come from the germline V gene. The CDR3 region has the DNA TGCAGCGTTGTAGGACCAAGGGACTACCAAGAGACCCAGTACTTC. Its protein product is CSVVGPRDYQETQYF.